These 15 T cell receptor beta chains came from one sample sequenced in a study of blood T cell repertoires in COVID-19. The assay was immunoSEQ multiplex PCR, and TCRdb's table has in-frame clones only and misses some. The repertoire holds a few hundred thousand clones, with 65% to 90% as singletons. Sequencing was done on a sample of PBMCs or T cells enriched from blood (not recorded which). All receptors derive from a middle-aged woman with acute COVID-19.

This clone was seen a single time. The CDR3 sequence is CASSFGGMNTEAFF. The CDR3 nucleotides read TGTGCCAGCAGCTTCGGAGGAATGAACACTGAAGCTTTCTTT. The genes are TRBV7-9 and TRBJ1-1, with no clear D. Between the trimmed V and J ends, which lost 3 bases and 0 bases, there was a span of 8 bases. This CDR3 has 14 amino acids. Per germline, CDR1 SEHNR and CDR2 FQNEAQ (reference sequence).

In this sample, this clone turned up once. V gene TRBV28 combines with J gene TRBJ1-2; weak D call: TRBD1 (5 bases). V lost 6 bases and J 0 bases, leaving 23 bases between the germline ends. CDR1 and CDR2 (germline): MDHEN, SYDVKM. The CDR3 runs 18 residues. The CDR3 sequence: CASRPTEAPFSSNYGYTF. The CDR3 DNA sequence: TGTGCCAGCAGGCCGACAGAGGCACCGTTTTCGTCTAACTATGGCTACACCTTC.

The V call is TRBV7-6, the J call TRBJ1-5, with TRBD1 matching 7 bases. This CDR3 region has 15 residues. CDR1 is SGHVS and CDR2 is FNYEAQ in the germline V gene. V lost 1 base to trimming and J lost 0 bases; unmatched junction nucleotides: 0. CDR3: CASSLDRGSNQPQHF. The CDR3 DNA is TGTGCCAGCAGCTTAGACAGGGGTAGCAATCAGCCCCAGCATTTT. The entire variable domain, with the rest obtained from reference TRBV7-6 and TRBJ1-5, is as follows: GAGVSQSPRYKVTKRGQDVALRCDPISGHVSLYWYRQALGQGPEFLTYFNYEAQQDKSGLPNDRFSAERPEGSISTLTIQRTEQRDSAMYRCASSLDRGSNQPQHFGDGTRLSIL.

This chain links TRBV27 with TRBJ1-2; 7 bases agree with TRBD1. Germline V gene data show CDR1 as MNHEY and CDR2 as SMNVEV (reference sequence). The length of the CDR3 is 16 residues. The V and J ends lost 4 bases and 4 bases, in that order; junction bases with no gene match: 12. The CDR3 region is CASSWTGGGRGYGYTF. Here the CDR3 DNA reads TGTGCCAGCAGTTGGACAGGAGGGGGCCGAGGCTATGGCTACACCTTC.

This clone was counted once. CDR3 in DNA: TGTGCCAGCAGCTTGGAGGAGGGGACTTCTCAGTTCTTC. Amino acids: CASSLEEGTSQFF. V usage is TRBV5-4 and J usage is TRBJ2-1; TRBD2 might be the D (6 bases). The V gene's germline CDR1 is SGHNT and CDR2 YYREEE (reference sequence). Trimming pared 0 bases from V and 13 bases from J, leaving 14 bases between. The CDR3 extends over 13 amino acids.

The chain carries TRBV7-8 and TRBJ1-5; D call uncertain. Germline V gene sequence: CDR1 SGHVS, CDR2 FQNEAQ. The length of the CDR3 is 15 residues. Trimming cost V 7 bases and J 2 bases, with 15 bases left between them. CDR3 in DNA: TGTGCCAGCACCCGCCTATCTACAGGCAATCAGCCCCAGCATTTT. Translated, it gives CASTRLSTGNQPQHF. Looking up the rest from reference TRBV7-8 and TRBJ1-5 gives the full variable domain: GAGVSQSPRYKVAKRGQDVALRCDPISGHVSLFWYQQALGQGPEFLTYFQNEAQLDKSGLPSDRFFAERPEGSVSTLKIQRTQQEDSAVYLCASTRLSTGNQPQHFGDGTRLSIL.

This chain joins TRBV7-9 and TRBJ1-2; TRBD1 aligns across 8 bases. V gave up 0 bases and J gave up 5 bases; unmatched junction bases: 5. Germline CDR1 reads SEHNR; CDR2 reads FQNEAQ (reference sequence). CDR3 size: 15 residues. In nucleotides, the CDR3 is TGTGCCAGCAGCTTAGCACAGGGGGTAGAGTATGGCTACACCTTC. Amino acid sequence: CASSLAQGVEYGYTF.

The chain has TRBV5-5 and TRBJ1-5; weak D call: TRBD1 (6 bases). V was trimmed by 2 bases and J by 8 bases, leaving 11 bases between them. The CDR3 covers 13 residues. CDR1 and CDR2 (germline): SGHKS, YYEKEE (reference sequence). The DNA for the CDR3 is TGTGCCAGCAGCTTAACCCCAGGGGAGCCCCAGCATTTT. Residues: CASSLTPGEPQHF.

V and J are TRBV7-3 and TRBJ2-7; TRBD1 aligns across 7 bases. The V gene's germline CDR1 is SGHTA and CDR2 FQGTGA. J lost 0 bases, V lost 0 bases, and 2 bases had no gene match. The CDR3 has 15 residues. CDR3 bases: TGTGCCAGCAGCTTAACCGGGACAGCCTCCTACGAGCAGTACTTC. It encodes CASSLTGTASYEQYF.

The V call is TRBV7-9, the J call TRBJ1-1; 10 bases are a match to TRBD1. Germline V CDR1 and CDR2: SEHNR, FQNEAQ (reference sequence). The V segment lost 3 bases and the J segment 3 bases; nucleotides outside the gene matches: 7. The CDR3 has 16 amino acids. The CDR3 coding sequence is TGTGCCAGCAGCTTGGGGACAGGGACAGGGGACACTGAAGCTTTCTTT. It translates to CASSLGTGTGDTEAFF.

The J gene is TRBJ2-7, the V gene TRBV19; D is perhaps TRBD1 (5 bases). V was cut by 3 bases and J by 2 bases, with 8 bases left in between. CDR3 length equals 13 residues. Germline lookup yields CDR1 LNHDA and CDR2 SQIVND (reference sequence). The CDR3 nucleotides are TGTGCCAGTAGTATTTCGACAGCCTACGAGCAGTACTTC. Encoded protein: CASSISTAYEQYF. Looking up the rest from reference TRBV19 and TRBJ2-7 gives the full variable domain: DGGITQSPKYLFRKEGQNVTLSCEQNLNHDAMYWYRQDPGQGLRLIYYSQIVNDFQKGDIAEGYSVSREKKESFPLTVTSAQKNPTAFYLCASSISTAYEQYFGPGTRLTVT.

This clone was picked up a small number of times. The CDR3 reads CASSSTGLLNTGELFF. The CDR3 nucleotides read TGTGCCAGCAGCTCGACGGGACTCTTGAACACCGGGGAGCTGTTTTTT. The chain carries TRBV7-6 and TRBJ2-2; perhaps TRBD2 as D (6 bases). Germline V gives CDR1 SGHVS, CDR2 FNYEAQ. The CDR3 totals 16 residues. Trimming shortened V by 4 bases and J by 1 base, and 13 bases separated the two germline ends.

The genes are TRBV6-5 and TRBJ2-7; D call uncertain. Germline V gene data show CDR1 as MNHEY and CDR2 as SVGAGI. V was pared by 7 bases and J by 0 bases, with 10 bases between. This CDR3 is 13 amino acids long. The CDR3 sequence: CASTIADSYEQYF. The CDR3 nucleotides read TGTGCCAGCACCATCGCGGACTCCTACGAGCAGTACTTC.

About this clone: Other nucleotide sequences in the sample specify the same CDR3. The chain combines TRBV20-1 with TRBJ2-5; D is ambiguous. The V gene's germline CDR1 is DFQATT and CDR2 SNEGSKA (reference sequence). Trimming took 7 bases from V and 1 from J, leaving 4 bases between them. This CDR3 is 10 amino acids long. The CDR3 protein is CSGGQETQYF. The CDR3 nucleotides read TGCAGTGGCGGCCAAGAGACCCAGTACTTC.

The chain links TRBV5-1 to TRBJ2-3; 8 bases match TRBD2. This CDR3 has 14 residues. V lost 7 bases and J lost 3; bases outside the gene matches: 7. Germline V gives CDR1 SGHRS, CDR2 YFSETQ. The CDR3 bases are TGCGCCAGCGGGGAGCGGGAGAGAACAGATACGCAGTATTTT. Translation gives CASGERERTDTQYF.